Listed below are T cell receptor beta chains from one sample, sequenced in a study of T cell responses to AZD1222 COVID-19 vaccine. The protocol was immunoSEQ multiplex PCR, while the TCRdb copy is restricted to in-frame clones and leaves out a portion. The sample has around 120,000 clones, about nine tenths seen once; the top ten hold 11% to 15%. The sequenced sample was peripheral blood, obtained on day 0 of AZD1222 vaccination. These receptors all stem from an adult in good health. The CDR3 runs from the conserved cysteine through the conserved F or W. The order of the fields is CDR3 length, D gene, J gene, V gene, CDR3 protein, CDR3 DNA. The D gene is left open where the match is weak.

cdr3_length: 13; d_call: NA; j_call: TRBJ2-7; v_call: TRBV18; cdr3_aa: CASSPQQGDEQYF; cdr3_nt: TGTGCCAGCTCACCACAACAGGGCGACGAGCAGTACTTC
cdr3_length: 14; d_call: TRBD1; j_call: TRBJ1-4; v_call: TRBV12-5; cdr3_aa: CASGGTGGEEKLFF; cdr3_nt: TGTGCTAGTGGAGGGACAGGGGGCGAGGAAAAACTGTTTTTT
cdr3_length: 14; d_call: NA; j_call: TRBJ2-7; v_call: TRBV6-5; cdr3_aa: CASSPLGGPYEQYF; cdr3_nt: TGTGCCAGCAGCCCGCTTGGGGGGCCCTACGAGCAGTACTTC
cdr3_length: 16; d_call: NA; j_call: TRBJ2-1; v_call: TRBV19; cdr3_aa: CASRGVGAGLSDEQFF; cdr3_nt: TGTGCCAGTAGAGGAGTTGGGGCGGGTCTGTCGGATGAGCAGTTCTTC
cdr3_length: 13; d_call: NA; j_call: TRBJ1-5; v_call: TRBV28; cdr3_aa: CASSWTGGQPQHF; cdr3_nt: TGTGCCAGCAGTTGGACGGGGGGTCAGCCCCAGCATTTT
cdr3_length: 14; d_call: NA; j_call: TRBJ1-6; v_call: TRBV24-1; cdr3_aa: CATIIHAADSPLHF; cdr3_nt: TGTGCCACCATTATACACGCCGCGGATTCACCCCTCCACTTT
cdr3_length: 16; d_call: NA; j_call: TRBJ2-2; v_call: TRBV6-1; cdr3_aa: CASSAVRDLYTGELFF; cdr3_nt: TGTGCCAGCAGTGCCGTGCGGGATCTATACACCGGGGAGCTGTTTTTT
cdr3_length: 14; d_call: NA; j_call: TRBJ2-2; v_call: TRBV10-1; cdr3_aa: CASSETTNTGELFF; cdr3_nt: TGCGCCAGCAGTGAGACTACGAACACCGGGGAGCTGTTTTTT
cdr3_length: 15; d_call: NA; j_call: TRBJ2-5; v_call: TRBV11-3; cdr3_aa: CASSFGQGGGETQYF; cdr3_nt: TGTGCCAGCAGCTTCGGACAGGGCGGGGGGGAGACCCAGTACTTC
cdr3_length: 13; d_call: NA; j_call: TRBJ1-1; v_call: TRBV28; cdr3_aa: CASRAPTPPEAFF; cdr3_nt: TGTGCCAGCAGAGCCCCCACACCCCCAGAAGCTTTCTTT
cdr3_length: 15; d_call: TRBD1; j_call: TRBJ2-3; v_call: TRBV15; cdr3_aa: CATSRMDRGQDTQYF; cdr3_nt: TGTGCCACCAGCAGAATGGACAGGGGGCAAGATACGCAGTATTTT
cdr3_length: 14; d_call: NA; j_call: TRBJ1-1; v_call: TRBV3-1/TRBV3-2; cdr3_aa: CASSQSRDIPEAFF; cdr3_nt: TGTGCCAGCAGCCAGTCCCGGGACATCCCCGAAGCTTTCTTT
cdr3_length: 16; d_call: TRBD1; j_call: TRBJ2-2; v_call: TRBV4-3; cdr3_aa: CASSHRTGRVTGELFF; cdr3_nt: TGCGCCAGCAGCCACCGGACAGGGCGGGTGACCGGGGAGCTGTTTTTT
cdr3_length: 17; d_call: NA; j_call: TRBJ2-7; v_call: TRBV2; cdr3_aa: CASSVTILIRDSYEQYF; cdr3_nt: TGTGCCAGCAGTGTAACAATATTGATCCGGGACTCCTACGAGCAGTACTTC